This T cell receptor (beta chain) derives from a study of blood T cells in healthy people across ages. The donors, aged about 6 to 95, were healthy Caucasians from Russia. They isolated at least 6.5 million PBMCs from each sample. Looked up from germline, CDR1 is SGHAT and CDR2 is FQNNGV. Trimming stripped 1 base from V and 4 bases from J, with 11 bases between. This CDR3 is built from 16 residues. Overall study findings and caveats: The fall in TCR beta diversity per million T cells was roughly linear with age.

About this clonotype: Its antigen is unidentified.

For the second PCR, which ran for about 6 to 11 cycles, a sample-barcoded 5' primer and a J-beta primer mix were used. Sequencing of every sample gave 2.5 million or more CDR3-containing paired-end reads. One entry per CDR3 protein, called by TCRdb with MiXCR from the 5' RACE reads. The sample consists of over a million distinct CDR3 sequences, about 43% of them appearing once. The chain joins TRBV11-2 to TRBJ2-6, with D uncertain. The sample comprised blood. The origin of this receptor is a woman under 30 in good health. CDR3 sequence reads: CASSLGHAPGANVLTF. CDR3 bases: TGTGCCAGCAGCTTAGGACACGCACCCGGGGCCAACGTCCTGACTTTC. Variable domain in full (rest from reference TRBV11-2 and TRBJ2-6): EAGVAQSPRYKIIEKRQSVAFWCNPISGHATLYWYQQILGQGPKLLIQFQNNGVVDDSQLPKDRFSAERLKGVDSTLKIQPAKLEDSAVYLCASSLGHAPGANVLTFGAGSRLTVL.